This T cell receptor beta chain emerged from a study of shared clonotypes between healthy human individuals. Deep level was the assay's run setting. TCRdb's copy holds only in-frame clones and misses some; the assay was immunoSEQ multiplex PCR. The sample holds a few million clones, 80% to 95% seen once. A CD45RA-negative memory subset and a CD45RA+ naive subset were separated from the CD4+ cells. Trimming cost V 1 base and J 4 bases; bases outside gene matches: 8. Germline V gives CDR1 SGHRS, CDR2 YFSETQ. The CDR3 loop spans 15 amino acids. The specimen was naive CD4+ T cells from PBMCs. Stated subset: CD45RA+ positively selected. The TCR was taken from a man between 18 and 35 years old in good health. Some clones in this sample may be carry-over from other donors' samples. The chain is built from TRBV5-1 and TRBJ2-7, with TRBD2 identical over 7 bases. The CDR3 spells CASSLWAGERYEQYF. The CDR3 nucleotides read TGCGCCAGCAGCTTGTGGGCGGGAGAAAGGTACGAGCAGTACTTC.